These 8 T cell receptor beta chains share one sample of origin, sequenced in a study of T cell clonality in common variable immunodeficiency. TCRdb's copy holds only in-frame clones and misses some; the assay was immunoSEQ multiplex PCR. The repertoire consists of 35,000 to 50,000 clones, none detected only once. Material for sequencing was peripheral blood mononuclear cells. Every receptor here comes from a person aged 18 to 70 in good health.

This clone was detected ten times or more. The CDR3 end falls 3 residues outside the read, so it is completed with the germline J gene. This chain uses TRBV7-9 with TRBJ1-3; D gene unclear. Germline V gene lookup returns CDR1 SEHNR and CDR2 FQNEAQ (reference sequence). The ends were cut back, 5 bases at V and 0 bases at J, with 11 bases in the middle. The CDR3 runs to 15 residues. CDR3 DNA (partial): TGTGCCAGCAGCCCCCTATCATTCTCTGGAAACACC. As protein: CASSPLSFSGNT. The whole CDR3 protein is CASSPLSFSGNTIYF.

This clone has a count of ten or more. The missing CDR3 end, 3 residues past where the read stops, is filled in from the germline J gene. The gene calls are TRBV29-1 and TRBJ1-2; 9 nucleotides align to TRBD1. This CDR3 contains 14 residues. The V segment lost 7 bases and the J segment 4 bases; nucleotides outside the gene matches: 10. Looked up from germline, CDR1 is SQVTM and CDR2 is ANQGSEA. The sequenced part of the CDR3 DNA is TGCAGCGCCGACCCCGGGACAGGGCTCTATGGC. Translating gives CSADPGTGLYG. The whole CDR3 reads CSADPGTGLYGYTF.

This clone was observed many times. Coverage ceases 3 residues before the CDR3 finishes, and the germline J gene fills in the end. The chain couples TRBV2 to TRBJ1-5, with D perhaps matching TRBD1 (6 bases). Trimming shortened V by 3 bases and J by 1 base, and 10 bases separated the two germline ends. The CDR3 runs 15 residues. Germline V gene sequence: CDR1 SNHLY, CDR2 FYNNEI. CDR3 DNA, as far as it was read: TGTGCCAGCAGTGATCAGGGGCAGAGCAATCAGCCC. Residues: CASSDQGQSNQP. In full, the CDR3 reads CASSDQGQSNQPQHF. Filled out from reference TRBV2 and TRBJ1-5, the complete variable domain reads EPEVTQTPSHQVTQMGQEVILRCVPISNHLYFYWYRQILGQKVEFLVSFYNNEISEKSEIFDDQFSVERPDGSNFTLKIRSTKLEDSAMYFCASSDQGQSNQPQHFGDGTRLSIL.

The sample holds many counts of this clone. The read ends 3 residues before the CDR3 terminus; that terminus is restored from the germline J gene. The chain recombines TRBV6-1 with TRBJ1-2; 10 bases map to TRBD1. V dropped 4 bases and J dropped 2; count of bases not matched to a gene: 4. Per germline, CDR1 MNHNS and CDR2 SASEGT. The CDR3 extends over 15 amino acids. The CDR3 is CASSGRGQGNYGYTF. The DNA read from the CDR3 is TGTGCCAGCAGTGGACGGGGACAGGGGAACTATGGC.

Many counts were recorded for this clone. The CDR3 extends 3 residues past the end of the read, so its final part is completed from the germline J gene. The chain has TRBV4-1 and TRBJ2-7; 7 bases are a match to TRBD2. The junction had 13 bases not matched to a gene; V was cut back by 2 bases and J by 6 bases. There are 16 residues in the CDR3. Germline CDR1 reads MGHRA; CDR2 reads YSYEKL. The CDR3 reads CASSQRLAKLDSEQYF. The DNA read from the CDR3 is TGCGCCAGCAGCCAAAGACTAGCTAAGTTAGATTCCGAG.

In this sample, this clone turned up many times. With the read ending 3 residues before the CDR3 end, the germline J gene is used to fill in that end. This rearrangement joins TRBV19 to TRBJ1-5; 7 nucleotides align to TRBD1. The CDR3 is 16 amino acids. Germline CDR1 and CDR2: LNHDA and SQIVND (reference sequence). Trimming took 0 bases from V and 2 from J; bases not matched to a gene: 4. CDR3 DNA, as far as it was read: TGTGCCAGTAGTATAGAAGGGGGGACAGGCAATCAGCCC. Its translation is CASSIEGGTGNQP. The full CDR3 reads CASSIEGGTGNQPQHF.

This clone was seen at least ten times. With the read ending 3 residues before the CDR3 end, the germline J gene is used to fill in that end. This chain links TRBV7-8 with TRBJ2-7; a possible D gene is TRBD1 (5 bases). Trimming cost V 4 bases and J 1 base, with 11 bases left between them. From germline, CDR1 is SGHVS and CDR2 FQNEAQ. The CDR3 runs to 14 residues. CDR3 DNA, as far as it was read: TGTGCCAGCAGCTACAAAGGACAATCCTACGAG. As protein: CASSYKGQSYE. The full CDR3 reads CASSYKGQSYEQYF. Using reference TRBV7-8 and TRBJ2-7 for the parts outside the CDR3, the full variable domain is GAGVSQSPRYKVAKRGQDVALRCDPISGHVSLFWYQQALGQGPEFLTYFQNEAQLDKSGLPSDRFFAERPEGSVSTLKIQRTQQEDSAVYLCASSYKGQSYEQYFGPGTRLTVT.

This clone occurred many times. The read terminates 3 residues ahead of where the CDR3 ends, so the germline J gene completes it. The chain recombines TRBV6-1 with TRBJ1-4, with TRBD1 as a possible D gene (5 bases). The germline V gene has CDR1 MNHNS and CDR2 SASEGT. Trimming cost V 3 bases and J 7 bases, with 6 bases left between them. This CDR3 is built from 12 residues. The part of the CDR3 DNA that was read is TGTGCCAGCAGTGATAGGGGTGAAAAA. It codes for CASSDRGEK. The full CDR3 is CASSDRGEKLFF.